This T cell receptor (beta chain) was sequenced for a study of T cells in localized non-small cell lung cancer. General study findings and limits: In uninvolved adjacent lung, T cell clonality reached its highest value, exceeding tumor. Heterogeneity is still possible, as just one tumor region was sequenced.

A remark on this clone: What it binds is unknown.

The protocol was immunoSEQ multiplex PCR, while the TCRdb copy is restricted to in-frame clones and leaves out a portion. The repertoire has approximately 52,000 clones, just over 85% of them found once; the top ten carry about 18%. Germline V gives CDR1 ENHRY, CDR2 SYGVKD. The length of the CDR3 is 16 residues. Germline trimming cut 3 bases from V and 6 bases from J; bases unmatched to any gene: 3. This receptor was identified in a male donor older than 55 with stage III squamous cell lung carcinoma. This chain uses TRBV10-3 with TRBJ1-6, with TRBD1 identical over 12 bases. Sequencing used peripheral blood, obtained before any cancer treatment. For the CDR3, the DNA is TGTGCCATCAGTGACCGGGACAGGGGGCTTAATTCACCCCTCCACTTT. Amino acid sequence: CAISDRDRGLNSPLHF.